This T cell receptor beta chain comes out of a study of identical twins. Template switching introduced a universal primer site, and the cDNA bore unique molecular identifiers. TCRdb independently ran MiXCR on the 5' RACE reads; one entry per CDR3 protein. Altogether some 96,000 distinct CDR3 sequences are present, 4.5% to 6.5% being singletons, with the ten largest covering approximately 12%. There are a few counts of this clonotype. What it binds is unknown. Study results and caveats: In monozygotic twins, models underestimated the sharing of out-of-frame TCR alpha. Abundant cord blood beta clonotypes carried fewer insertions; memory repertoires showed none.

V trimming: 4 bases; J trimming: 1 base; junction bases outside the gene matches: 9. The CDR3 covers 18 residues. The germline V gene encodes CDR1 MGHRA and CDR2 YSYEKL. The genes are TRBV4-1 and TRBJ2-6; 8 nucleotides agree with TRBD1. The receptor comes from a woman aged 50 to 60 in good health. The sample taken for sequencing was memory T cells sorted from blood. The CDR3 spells CASSPYGTGGSGANVLTF. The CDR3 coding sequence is TGCGCCAGCAGCCCCTACGGGACAGGCGGTTCTGGGGCCAACGTCCTGACTTTC.